A single sample is the source of the 19 T cell receptor beta chains below, sequenced in a study of early T cells in non-severe SARS-CoV-2 infection. TCRdb ran MiXCR on the 5' RACE reads and lists one entry per CDR3 protein. Of over 50,000 distinct CDR3 sequences in the sample, 7.7% were seen once. The material was whole blood, obtained at baseline. These receptors came from an adult who was a healthcare worker with PCR-confirmed SARS-CoV-2 infection or an uninfected control (not recorded which).

The chain joins TRBV7-9 to TRBJ2-5, with 10 positions matching TRBD1. J gave up 5 bases and V 5 bases, and 11 bases lay outside the gene matches. Germline CDR1 is SEHNR and CDR2 is FQNEAQ (reference sequence). This CDR3 is built from 16 residues. Written as DNA, the CDR3 is TGTGCCAGCAGCCCCCGGGACAGGGGTCATGTGGAGACCCAGTACTTC. The encoded protein is CASSPRDRGHVETQYF. Using reference TRBV7-9 and TRBJ2-5 for the parts outside the CDR3, the full variable domain is DTGVSQNPRHKITKRGQNVTFRCDPISEHNRLYWYRQTLGQGPEFLTYFQNEAQLEKSRLLSDRFSAERPKGSFSTLEIQRTEQGDSAMYLCASSPRDRGHVETQYFGPGTRLLVL.

The chain combines TRBV11-2 with TRBJ2-1; D gene uncertain. Per germline, CDR1 SGHAT and CDR2 FQNNGV. With 4 bases removed from V and 6 bases from J, the gap between germline ends came to 7 bases. The CDR3 consists of 12 residues. This CDR3 reads CASSSTRNEQFF. CDR3 sequence (DNA): TGTGCCAGCAGCTCGACCCGCAATGAGCAGTTCTTC.

The V and J genes are TRBV19 and TRBJ2-7; TRBD1 might be the D (7 bases). The ends were cut back, 10 bases at V and 3 bases at J, with 19 bases in the middle. Germline CDR1 is LNHDA and CDR2 is SQIVND (reference sequence). The CDR3 has 14 amino acids. DNA for the CDR3: TGTGCCAACCCCAGGCGGGACAGTCACTACGAGCAGTACTTC. Protein: CANPRRDSHYEQYF.

This rearrangement joins TRBV7-6 to TRBJ1-6; D remains ambiguous. The CDR3 totals 14 residues. V was pared by 1 base and J by 7 bases, with 8 bases between. Germline assignment: CDR1 SGHVS and CDR2 FNYEAQ. DNA for the CDR3: TGTGCCAGCAGCTTAGGGGGTGCGAATTCACCCCTCCACTTT. Its protein product is CASSLGGANSPLHF.

Many counts were recorded for this clonotype. This CDR3 reads CASNPGGTGAEKLFF. The CDR3 region has the DNA TGTGCCAGTAACCCCGGGGGGACAGGGGCTGAAAAACTGTTTTTT. This chain links TRBV19 with TRBJ1-4; 10 bases are shared with TRBD1. CDR3 length: 15 residues. Trimming removed 7 bases from V and 7 bases from J; junction bases left unmatched: 9. Per the germline V gene, CDR1 is LNHDA and CDR2 is SQIVND (reference sequence).

This clonotype has ten or more counts. This sequence joins TRBV27 and TRBJ2-2, with D hard to call. Between the trimmed V and J ends, which lost 8 bases and 0 bases, there was a span of 7 bases. This CDR3 is 13 amino acids long. Germline values: CDR1 MNHEY, CDR2 SMNVEV (reference sequence). This CDR3 is CASLTTNTGELFF. The CDR3 DNA follows: TGTGCCAGCCTGACAACGAACACCGGGGAGCTGTTTTTT.

The table lists this clonotype with many counts. The DNA of the CDR3 is TGTGCCACCAGCGCCACCCGGGGATCTGGAAACACCATATATTTT. Its translation: CATSATRGSGNTIYF. V is TRBV15 and J is TRBJ1-3; no firm D call. The CDR3 consists of 15 residues. Germline V gene lookup returns CDR1 LNHNV and CDR2 YYDKDF (reference sequence). Trimming removed 5 bases from V and 1 base from J, with 12 bases in between.

This chain connects TRBV28 to TRBJ1-4; no definite D call. The germline V gene has CDR1 MDHEN and CDR2 SYDVKM. V was clipped by 8 bases and J by 5 bases, with 12 bases between them. This CDR3 comprises 13 residues. CDR3 amino acids: CASLADPNEKLFF. CDR3 DNA sequence: TGTGCCAGCCTAGCGGACCCCAATGAAAAACTGTTTTTT.

This clonotype was seen many times. This rearrangement joins TRBV25-1 to TRBJ1-3, with 11 bases identical to TRBD1. Germline V gene lookup returns CDR1 MGHDK and CDR2 SYGVNS. This CDR3 spans 16 amino acids. V dropped 4 bases and J dropped 3; count of bases not matched to a gene: 5. The DNA of the CDR3 is TGTGCCAGCAGTGTCGGGACAGGGGGTTTTGGAAACACCATATATTTT. The encoded protein is CASSVGTGGFGNTIYF.

This clonotype occurred many times. V usage is TRBV20-1 and J usage is TRBJ2-5; 10 nucleotides align to TRBD1. Losses at the gene ends were 5 bases for V and 3 bases for J; bases not matched to a gene: 0. CDR1 and CDR2 from the germline V gene are DFQATT and SNEGSKA (reference sequence). This CDR3 is built from 12 residues. CDR3 DNA: TGCAGTGCTGGACAGGGGGAAGAGACCCAGTACTTC. Translating it yields CSAGQGEETQYF.

This clonotype was seen a handful of times. V gene TRBV28 combines with J gene TRBJ2-5; weak D call: TRBD2 (6 bases). Trimming took 4 bases from V and 3 from J, leaving 12 bases between them. From germline, CDR1 is MDHEN and CDR2 SYDVKM. The CDR3 totals 14 residues. The CDR3 DNA reads as TGTGCCAGCAGTTCCCGACTAGTGAAAGAGACCCAGTACTTC. It translates to CASSSRLVKETQYF. Full variable domain (remainder filled in from reference TRBV28 and TRBJ2-5): DVKVTQSSRYLVKRTGEKVFLECVQDMDHENMFWYRQDPGLGLRLIYFSYDVKMKEKGDIPEGYSVSREKKERFSLILESASTNQTSMYLCASSSRLVKETQYFGPGTRLLVL.

This clonotype was seen at least ten times. The V call is TRBV20-1, the J call TRBJ2-5; 12 nucleotides agree with TRBD2. The CDR3 loop spans 15 amino acids. CDR1 and CDR2 (germline): DFQATT, SNEGSKA (reference sequence). Germline trimming cut 3 bases from V and 5 bases from J; bases unmatched to any gene: 7. As DNA, the CDR3 is TGCAGTGCTAGCCACCCCGGGACTAGCGGGGAGACCCAGTACTTC. Amino acids: CSASHPGTSGETQYF.

This clonotype appeared many times. The genes are TRBV7-6 and TRBJ2-7; TRBD2 agrees at 13 bases. CDR1 and CDR2 (germline): SGHVS, FNYEAQ. Trimming cost V 4 bases and J 4 bases; bases outside gene matches: 7. The CDR3 extends over 16 amino acids. The DNA of the CDR3 is TGTGCCAGCAGCTCTGGACTAGCGGGAGAATCTTACGAGCAGTACTTC. Amino acid sequence: CASSSGLAGESYEQYF.

There are a few counts of this clonotype. The chain recombines TRBV5-1 with TRBJ2-5; the D gene is possibly TRBD2 (6 bases). The CDR3 covers 15 residues. Trimming cost V 7 bases and J 5 bases, with 21 bases left between them. Germline CDR1 and CDR2: SGHRS and YFSETQ. The CDR3 protein is CASWPGTGSSETQYF. DNA for the CDR3: TGCGCCAGCTGGCCTGGGACCGGGAGTTCTGAGACCCAGTACTTC.

J is TRBJ2-1 and V is TRBV4-2; 7 positions agree with TRBD1. CDR1 and CDR2 from the germline V gene are LGHNA and YNFKEQ. There are 15 residues in the CDR3. V was clipped by 3 bases and J by 2 bases; unmatched bases: 4. In nucleotides, the CDR3 is TGTGCCAGCAGCCAGTGGACAGGAGCCTACAATGAGCAGTTCTTC. As protein: CASSQWTGAYNEQFF.

This clonotype was seen at least ten times. This chain links TRBV5-1 with TRBJ2-4; TRBD1 agrees at 10 bases. J was trimmed by 0 bases and V by 4 bases; bases with no gene match: 13. This CDR3 spans 19 amino acids. Germline V gene lookup returns CDR1 SGHRS and CDR2 YFSETQ. CDR3 nucleotide sequence: TGCGCCAGCAGCATATCCGGGACAGGGGCCGAACTAGCCAAAAACATTCAGTACTTC. It is translated as CASSISGTGAELAKNIQYF.

This clonotype was observed a handful of times. This chain joins TRBV20-1 and TRBJ1-5, with D possibly TRBD1 on 6 matching bases. Per the germline V gene, CDR1 is DFQATT and CDR2 is SNEGSKA (reference sequence). This CDR3 spans 16 amino acids. With 0 bases removed from V and 4 bases from J, the gap between germline ends came to 16 bases. The CDR3 region is CSARDNLAGANQPQHF. CDR3 in DNA: TGCAGTGCTAGAGATAATCTCGCAGGGGCGAATCAGCCCCAGCATTTT.

This chain joins TRBV4-1 and TRBJ1-2; maybe TRBD1 (6 bases). Germline V gene lookup returns CDR1 MGHRA and CDR2 YSYEKL. The CDR3 contains 14 residues. V lost 5 bases to trimming and J lost 4 bases, with 14 bases between them. CDR3 nucleotide sequence: TGCGCCAGCAGCACACCCTGGACAGCCTATGGCTACACCTTC. This codes for CASSTPWTAYGYTF.

The CDR3 sequence: CASSPTTDTGELFF. DNA for the CDR3: TGTGCCAGCAGCCCCACCACCGACACCGGGGAGCTGTTTTTT. The gene calls are TRBV7-3 and TRBJ2-2; D is unclear. The germline gives CDR1 SGHTA, CDR2 FQGTGA. The CDR3 runs 14 residues. V was trimmed by 5 bases and J by 3 bases, leaving 10 bases between them.